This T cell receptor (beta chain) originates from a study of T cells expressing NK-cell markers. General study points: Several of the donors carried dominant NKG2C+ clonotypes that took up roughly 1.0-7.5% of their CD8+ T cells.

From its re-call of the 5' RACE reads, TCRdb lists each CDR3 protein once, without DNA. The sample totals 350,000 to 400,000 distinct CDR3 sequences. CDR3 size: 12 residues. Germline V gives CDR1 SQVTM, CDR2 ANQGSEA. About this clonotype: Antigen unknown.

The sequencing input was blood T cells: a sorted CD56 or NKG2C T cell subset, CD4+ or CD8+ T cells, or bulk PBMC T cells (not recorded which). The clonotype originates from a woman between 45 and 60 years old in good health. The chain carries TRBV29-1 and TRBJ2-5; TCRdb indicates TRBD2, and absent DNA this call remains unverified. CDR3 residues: CSVESRAETQYF.